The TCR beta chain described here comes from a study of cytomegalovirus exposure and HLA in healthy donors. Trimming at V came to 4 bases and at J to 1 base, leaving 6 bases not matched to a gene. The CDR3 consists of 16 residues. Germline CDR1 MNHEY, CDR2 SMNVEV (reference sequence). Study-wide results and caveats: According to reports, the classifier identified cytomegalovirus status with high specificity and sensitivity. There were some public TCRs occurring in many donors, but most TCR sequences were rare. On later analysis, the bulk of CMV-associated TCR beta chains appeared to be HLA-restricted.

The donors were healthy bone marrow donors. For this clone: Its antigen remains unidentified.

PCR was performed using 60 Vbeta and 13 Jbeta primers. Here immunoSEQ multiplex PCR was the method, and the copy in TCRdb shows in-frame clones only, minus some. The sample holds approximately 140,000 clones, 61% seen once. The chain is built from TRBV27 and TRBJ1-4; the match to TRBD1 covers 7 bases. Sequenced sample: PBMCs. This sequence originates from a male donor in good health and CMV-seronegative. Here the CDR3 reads CASSSTGVETNEKLFF. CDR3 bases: TGTGCCAGCAGTTCCACAGGGGTAGAAACTAATGAAAAACTGTTTTTT.